These T cell receptor beta chains were read from a single sample in a study of OX40 agonist ivuxolimab in advanced cancers. Produced via immunoSEQ multiplex PCR; TCRdb's table is partial and in-frame only. This sample has roughly 67,000 clones; roughly 90% occur once, and the top ten carry approximately 0.8%. Specimen: CD4+ or CD8+ T cells sorted from blood, collected in a trial of the OX40 agonist ivuxolimab. Every receptor here comes from an adult with an advanced solid tumor such as melanoma, head and neck, liver or kidney cancer. The CDR3 runs from the conserved cysteine through the conserved F or W. The D gene is left open where the match is weak. A row's size may be missing; if present it is once, few, many or a size class.

>TRBJ1-1|NA|TRBD1|TRBV5-4
TGTGCCAGCAGCACAGGGGGCGAGGCTGAAGCTTTCTTT
CASSTGGEAEAFF
>TRBJ2-1|NA|TRBD2|TRBV4-2
TGTGCCAGCAGCCAAGATCCTAGCGGGAGTCTGGTCAATGAGCAGTTCTTC
CASSQDPSGSLVNEQFF
>TRBJ2-1|NA|NA|TRBV7-2
TGTGCCAGCAGCTTACAAGCGGTTAGGGGAGGTGAGCAGTTCTTC
CASSLQAVRGGEQFF
>TRBJ1-4|NA|NA|TRBV6-5
TGTGCCAGCAGTTCCCGCCGGAGGAGAGAAAAACTGTTTTTT
CASSSRRRREKLFF
>TRBJ2-3|NA|NA|TRBV5-8
TGTGCCAGCAGCTCACTTAACAGGGTCACAGATACGCAGTATTTT
CASSSLNRVTDTQYF
>TRBJ1-1|NA|TRBD1|TRBV29-1
TGCAGCGTTGAAGAACCAGGGGGATTGAACACTGAAGCTTTCTTT
CSVEEPGGLNTEAFF
>TRBJ1-1|NA|NA|TRBV5-1
TGCGCCAGCAATTTACCTGGACCGAACACTGAAGCTTTCTTT
CASNLPGPNTEAFF
>TRBJ2-3|few|NA|TRBV5-5
TGTGCCAGTAACAGGGAGTGGGGCACAGATACGCAGTATTTT
CASNREWGTDTQYF
>TRBJ2-1|NA|TRBD2|TRBV27
TGTGCCAGCAGTCCATATATTCGGACTAGCGGGAGTAATGAGCAGTTCTTC
CASSPYIRTSGSNEQFF
>TRBJ2-3|NA|NA|TRBV19
TGTGCCAGTAGTTGGACGACCTTTGGCACAGATACGCAGTATTTT
CASSWTTFGTDTQYF
>TRBJ2-1|NA|NA|TRBV5-1
TGCGCCAGCAGACTAGATAAGCGTGAGCAGTTCTTC
CASRLDKREQFF
>TRBJ2-7|NA|NA|TRBV7-2
TGTGCCAGCAGCTTAGCGACTTACAGCGGGCAGTACTTC
CASSLATYSGQYF
>TRBJ2-7|NA|TRBD2|TRBV5-1
TGCGCCAGCAGGCCGACTAGCGGAGTTTACGAGCAGTACTTC
CASRPTSGVYEQYF
>TRBJ1-4|NA|NA|TRBV5-6
TGTGCCAGCAGCTCCAGGCGTGAAAAACTGTTTTTT
CASSSRREKLFF
>TRBJ1-2|few|NA|TRBV19
TGTGCCAGTACCCCCCAGGCCCCCGCGACAGAGGGCTATGGCTACACCTTC
CASTPQAPATEGYGYTF
>TRBJ2-7|NA|NA|TRBV4-2
TGTGCCAGCAGCCAAGAGGCGGAACCCGGGTACGAGCAGTACTTC
CASSQEAEPGYEQYF
>TRBJ2-7|NA|NA|TRBV5-6
TGTGCCAGCAGCTTGGCCCTTGGGGGCGAGCAGTACTTC
CASSLALGGEQYF
>TRBJ2-3|NA|NA|TRBV19
TGTGCCAGTAGAGCTCGGGATACGCAGTATTTT
CASRARDTQYF
>TRBJ2-2|once|NA|TRBV19
TGTGCCAGCCTAGGGTTCGGGGAGCTGTTTTTT
CASLGFGELFF
>TRBJ1-5|NA|NA|TRBV6-6
TGTGCCAGCCTGAGGGGTAGGAATAGCAATCAGCCCCAGCATTTT
CASLRGRNSNQPQHF
>TRBJ2-1|NA|NA|TRBV2
TGTGCCAGCCACCTGGGGAGCGGCAACTACAATGAGCAGTTCTTC
CASHLGSGNYNEQFF
>TRBJ1-4|NA|NA|TRBV15
TGTGCCACCAGCAGACCCAGGGAGCTCCGGGATCTTAATGAAAAACTGTTTTTT
CATSRPRELRDLNEKLFF
>TRBJ2-7|NA|TRBD1|TRBV6-4
TGTGCCAGCAGTAGACAGGGCTCTTACGAGCAGTACTTC
CASSRQGSYEQYF
>TRBJ2-5|NA|TRBD1|TRBV7-2
TGTGCCAGCAGCTTAGCGGTAGCCGGGACAGGGCGAGAGACCCAGTACTTC
CASSLAVAGTGRETQYF
>TRBJ2-7|NA|TRBD1|TRBV2
TGTGCCAGCAGTTCCGGGACAGGGTCCTACGAGCAGTACTTC
CASSSGTGSYEQYF
>TRBJ2-5|NA|NA|TRBV9
TGTGCCAGCAGCAGCCCGGGGGGCCGGGGGGAGACCCAGTACTTC
CASSSPGGRGETQYF
>TRBJ2-2|once|NA|TRBV9
TGTGCCAGCAGCGTAGATGGTCAGATCACCGGGGAGCTGTTTTTT
CASSVDGQITGELFF
>TRBJ1-5|NA|NA|TRBV28
TGTGCCAGCAGTCCGAACATTAAGCGTGGCAGGTTCAATCAGCCCCAGCATTTT
CASSPNIKRGRFNQPQHF
>TRBJ1-2|NA|NA|TRBV30
TGTGCCTGGAGCGCAGGGAATATATATGGCTACACCTTC
CAWSAGNIYGYTF
>TRBJ1-3|NA|NA|TRBV2
TGTGCCAGCAGTGACGGGGGGCTCTCTGGAAACACCATATATTTT
CASSDGGLSGNTIYF
>TRBJ1-6|NA|NA|TRBV5-1
TGCGCCAGCAGCTTGATAGGGGCCGACAATTCACCCCTCCACTTT
CASSLIGADNSPLHF
>TRBJ2-1|NA|TRBD2|TRBV18
TGTGCCAGCTCACCACCGAGCGGGAGGACCTACAATGAGCAGTTCTTC
CASSPPSGRTYNEQFF
>TRBJ2-2|NA|TRBD2|TRBV10-3
TGTGCCATCAGTCCCTCAGGGCGGGAGGCCACCGGGGAGCTGTTTTTT
CAISPSGREATGELFF
>TRBJ2-3|NA|NA|TRBV2
TGTGCCAGCAGTGAGGGACGGGAACCGCAGTATTTT
CASSEGREPQYF
>TRBJ1-1|NA|NA|TRBV7-3
TGTGCCAGCAGCACCTCGGGGGGCGCGAACACTGAAGCTTTCTTT
CASSTSGGANTEAFF
>TRBJ2-3|NA|TRBD2|TRBV28
TGTGCCAGCAGGAGTCCTAGCGGGAGAGGTGGAGATACGCAGTATTTT
CASRSPSGRGGDTQYF
>TRBJ1-2|NA|NA|TRBV28
TGTGCCAGCAGGAACAGTGGGGGTGGAGGCTACACCTTC
CASRNSGGGGYTF
>TRBJ1-6|NA|NA|TRBV5-4
TGTGCCAGCAGCCCCTATAATTCACCCCTCCACTTT
CASSPYNSPLHF
>TRBJ1-2|NA|NA|TRBV9
TGTGCCAGCAGCGGCACAGGGCGTAACTATGGCTACACCTTC
CASSGTGRNYGYTF
>TRBJ1-1|NA|NA|TRBV6-5
TGTGCCAGCAGTTACTTTGTCGGGAACACTGAAGCTTTCTTT
CASSYFVGNTEAFF
>TRBJ1-2|NA|NA|TRBV5-4
TGTGCCAGCAGCAGGGGGAGGGGGGATCTAATGAGTGGCTACACCTTC
CASSRGRGDLMSGYTF
>TRBJ2-3|NA|NA|TRBV19
TGTGCCAGTAGTATATTGTCGGGAGTGGGGACAGATACGCAGTATTTT
CASSILSGVGTDTQYF
>TRBJ2-4|NA|TRBD2|TRBV27
TGTGCCAGCAGTTTATCTCCCACTAGCGGGAGGGCCAAAAACATTCAGTACTTC
CASSLSPTSGRAKNIQYF
>TRBJ2-2|once|TRBD2|TRBV9
TGTGCCAGCAACCCTAGCGGGAGGCGGACCGGGGAGCTGTTTTTT
CASNPSGRRTGELFF
>TRBJ2-1|NA|NA|TRBV29-1
TGCAGCGTCGAAAGTCCTCGGAAGTTCAATGAGCAGTTCTTC
CSVESPRKFNEQFF